A selection of T cell receptor beta chains follows, all from one sample in a study of blood T cells in healthy people across ages. TCRdb itself ran the 5' RACE reads through MiXCR, one entry per CDR3 protein. Here the sample spans some 560,000 distinct CDR3 sequences, 25% to 35% being singletons. The same sample was also studied in work on T cells of mothers and their children.

Sequencing was done on a sample of blood. Receptors were obtained from a boy aged 2 to 9 in good health. Both conserved end residues are part of each CDR3. A D gene is named only where the DNA matches it firmly. Clone sizes are given selectively: once, few, many, or a class where the clone is expanded.

J: TRBJ2-2
size: few
V: TRBV27
length: 14
D: TRBD2
CDR3: CASSSYRGAGELFF
DNA: TGTGCCAGCAGTTCTTACCGGGGGGCCGGGGAGCTGTTTTTT

J: TRBJ2-3
size: few
V: TRBV5-5
length: 15
D: .
CDR3: CASSWGPGRPDTQYF
DNA: TGTGCCAGCAGTTGGGGCCCAGGGCGCCCAGATACGCAGTATTTT

J: TRBJ1-1
size: .
V: TRBV29-1
length: 14
D: TRBD1
CDR3: CSVRGQLMNTEAFF
DNA: TGCAGCGTTAGGGGACAGCTGATGAACACTGAAGCTTTCTTT

J: TRBJ1-1
size: .
V: TRBV10-1
length: 13
D: .
CDR3: CASSEWENTEAFF
DNA: TGCGCCAGCAGTGAATGGGAGAACACTGAAGCTTTCTTT

J: TRBJ2-6
size: .
V: TRBV7-9
length: 15
D: TRBD1
CDR3: CASSPGGRGANVLTF
DNA: TGTGCCAGCAGTCCAGGGGGAAGAGGGGCCAACGTCCTGACTTTC

J: TRBJ2-1
size: .
V: TRBV6-2/TRBV6-3
length: 15
D: .
CDR3: CASSYAVVQGNEQFF
DNA: TGTGCCAGCAGTTACGCGGTAGTACAGGGCAATGAGCAGTTCTTC

J: TRBJ2-2
size: few
V: TRBV12-3/TRBV12-4
length: 13
D: TRBD1
CDR3: CASRQTGTGELFF
DNA: TGTGCCAGCAGGCAGACAGGGACCGGGGAGCTGTTTTTT

J: TRBJ2-7
size: .
V: TRBV27
length: 17
D: TRBD2
CDR3: CASSFLLPGRGTYEQYF
DNA: TGTGCCAGCAGTTTCCTCCTTCCCGGGAGGGGAACCTACGAGCAGTACTTC

J: TRBJ2-7
size: few
V: TRBV7-2
length: 10
D: .
CDR3: CASQGREQYF
DNA: TGTGCCAGTCAAGGACGTGAGCAGTACTTC

J: TRBJ2-3
size: .
V: TRBV7-9
length: 17
D: TRBD2
CDR3: CASSYPKTSGSTDTQYF
DNA: TGTGCCAGCAGCTACCCCAAGACTAGCGGGAGCACAGATACGCAGTATTTT

J: TRBJ2-5
size: .
V: TRBV15
length: 15
D: .
CDR3: CATSADLSLRETQYF
DNA: TGTGCCACCAGCGCTGATCTTTCGCTACGGGAGACCCAGTACTTC

J: TRBJ1-1
size: few
V: TRBV9
length: 14
D: .
CDR3: CASSEDVMNTEAFF
DNA: TGTGCCAGCAGCGAGGACGTCATGAACACTGAAGCTTTCTTT

J: TRBJ2-7
size: .
V: TRBV12-3/TRBV12-4
length: 13
D: .
CDR3: CASLAGSTYEQYF
DNA: TGTGCCAGCCTGGCAGGGTCTACCTACGAGCAGTACTTC

J: TRBJ1-4
size: .
V: TRBV27
length: 15
D: .
CDR3: CASSQTRATNEKLFF
DNA: TGTGCCAGCAGTCAGACCAGGGCAACTAATGAAAAACTGTTTTTT

J: TRBJ2-4
size: .
V: TRBV7-2
length: 18
D: .
CDR3: CASSLARPGWTEKGIQYF
DNA: TGTGCCAGCAGCTTAGCACGTCCTGGCTGGACGGAGAAGGGCATTCAGTACTTC

J: TRBJ2-2
size: .
V: TRBV7-9
length: 14
D: .
CDR3: CADSPGLRTGELFF
DNA: TGTGCCGATTCCCCTGGGCTGCGCACCGGGGAGCTGTTTTTT

J: TRBJ2-7
size: .
V: TRBV25-1
length: 15
D: TRBD1
CDR3: CASSEPGQGTYEQYF
DNA: TGTGCCAGCAGTGAACCGGGACAGGGAACCTACGAGCAGTACTTC

J: TRBJ1-2
size: many
V: TRBV29-1
length: 11
D: TRBD1
CDR3: CSVGTVYGYTF
DNA: TGCAGCGTCGGGACAGTCTATGGCTACACCTTC

J: TRBJ2-5
size: few
V: TRBV11-2
length: 13
D: .
CDR3: CASGARPQETQYF
DNA: TGTGCCAGCGGAGCTCGCCCACAAGAGACCCAGTACTTC

J: TRBJ2-1
size: .
V: TRBV7-2
length: 12
D: .
CDR3: CASASRLNEQFF
DNA: TGTGCCAGCGCTAGCAGGCTCAATGAGCAGTTCTTC

J: TRBJ1-2
size: once
V: TRBV12-3/TRBV12-4
length: 13
D: .
CDR3: CASSASQVTGYTF
DNA: TGTGCCAGCAGCGCATCACAGGTGACTGGCTACACCTTC

J: TRBJ2-1
size: .
V: TRBV12-3/TRBV12-4
length: 14
D: .
CDR3: CASLRDRPEDEQFF
DNA: TGTGCCAGTTTAAGAGACAGGCCTGAGGATGAGCAGTTCTTC

J: TRBJ1-2
size: .
V: TRBV3-1
length: 15
D: TRBD1
CDR3: CASSQPKDRGGGYTF
DNA: TGTGCCAGCAGCCAACCTAAGGACAGGGGCGGAGGCTACACCTTC

J: TRBJ2-2
size: once
V: TRBV5-1
length: 16
D: TRBD1
CDR3: CASSLDGRGRSGELFF
DNA: TGCGCCAGCAGCTTGGACGGCAGGGGGCGAAGCGGGGAGCTGTTTTTT

J: TRBJ1-5
size: .
V: TRBV27
length: 12
D: .
CDR3: CASSFMDQPQHF
DNA: TGTGCCAGCAGTTTCATGGATCAGCCCCAGCATTTT

J: TRBJ2-7
size: many
V: TRBV6-2/TRBV6-3
length: 11
D: .
CDR3: CASSSPGEQYF
DNA: TGTGCCAGCAGTTCGCCTGGGGAGCAGTACTTC

J: TRBJ2-1
size: .
V: TRBV20-1
length: 18
D: TRBD1
CDR3: CSAMDLGIDRGARNEQFF
DNA: TGCAGTGCTATGGACCTTGGGATCGACAGGGGAGCCCGGAATGAGCAGTTCTTC

J: TRBJ2-5
size: .
V: TRBV15
length: 14
D: .
CDR3: CATSGRLVTETQYF
DNA: TGTGCCACCAGTGGTAGACTAGTTACAGAGACCCAGTACTTC

J: TRBJ1-2
size: .
V: TRBV27
length: 17
D: .
CDR3: CASSLFGSSRSNYGYTF
DNA: TGTGCCAGCAGTTTATTTGGTTCGAGTAGGTCTAACTATGGCTACACCTTC

J: TRBJ1-5
size: .
V: TRBV5-6
length: 12
D: .
CDR3: CASSRGGQPQHF
DNA: TGTGCCAGCAGCCGAGGCGGACAGCCCCAGCATTTT

J: TRBJ1-5
size: .
V: TRBV6-6
length: 16
D: .
CDR3: CASSSFSGQTNQPQHF
DNA: TGTGCCAGCAGCAGTTTTTCGGGACAAACTAATCAGCCCCAGCATTTT

J: TRBJ2-3
size: .
V: TRBV4-3
length: 17
D: .
CDR3: CASSQEAGPTSTDTQYF
DNA: TGCGCCAGCAGCCAAGAAGCTGGGCCAACGAGCACAGATACGCAGTATTTT

J: TRBJ2-1
size: few
V: TRBV29-1
length: 14
D: TRBD2
CDR3: CSVPLAGGGNEQFF
DNA: TGCAGCGTGCCTCTAGCGGGGGGCGGGAATGAGCAGTTCTTC

J: TRBJ2-7
size: .
V: TRBV12-3/TRBV12-4
length: 13
D: .
CDR3: CASSLARNYEQYF
DNA: TGTGCCAGCAGTTTGGCCCGAAACTACGAGCAGTACTTC

J: TRBJ2-1
size: .
V: TRBV7-9
length: 14
D: TRBD2
CDR3: CASSLIAGAREQFF
DNA: TGTGCCAGCAGCTTAATAGCGGGAGCGAGGGAGCAGTTCTTC

J: TRBJ2-7
size: once
V: TRBV7-2
length: 15
D: .
CDR3: CASSLAGQGQYEQYF
DNA: TGTGCCAGCAGCTTAGCTGGGCAGGGCCAATACGAGCAGTACTTC

J: TRBJ2-2
size: .
V: TRBV5-6
length: 18
D: TRBD1
CDR3: CASSLDGQGALFTGELFF
DNA: TGTGCCAGCAGCTTGGACGGACAGGGGGCGCTTTTCACCGGGGAGCTGTTTTTT

J: TRBJ1-5
size: .
V: TRBV19
length: 15
D: .
CDR3: CASSINDGYNQPQHF
DNA: TGTGCCAGTAGTATAAATGACGGCTACAATCAGCCCCAGCATTTT

J: TRBJ2-5
size: .
V: TRBV20-1
length: 14
D: .
CDR3: CSAPPGRRQETQYF
DNA: TGCAGTGCCCCCCCGGGACGTCGACAAGAGACCCAGTACTTC

J: TRBJ2-7
size: few
V: TRBV5-1
length: 13
D: .
CDR3: CASSLASAPEQYF
DNA: TGCGCCAGCAGCTTGGCCTCGGCCCCCGAGCAGTACTTC

J: TRBJ2-3
size: .
V: TRBV20-1
length: 18
D: TRBD2
CDR3: CAAGSGLAGGPSTDTQYF
DNA: TGCGCGGCGGGGTCGGGACTAGCGGGAGGGCCAAGCACAGATACGCAGTATTTT

J: TRBJ2-5
size: few
V: TRBV7-8
length: 14
D: .
CDR3: CASSHSTAQETQYF
DNA: TGTGCCAGCAGCCATTCGACGGCCCAAGAGACCCAGTACTTC

J: TRBJ1-2
size: few
V: TRBV4-3
length: 18
D: .
CDR3: CASSQEGRGYPGNYGYTF
DNA: TGCGCCAGCAGCCAAGAGGGGAGGGGGTACCCGGGGAACTATGGCTACACCTTC

J: TRBJ2-4
size: once
V: TRBV6-1
length: 17
D: TRBD1
CDR3: CASSEGGQGAAKSIQYF
DNA: TGTGCCAGCAGTGAAGGTGGACAGGGGGCAGCCAAAAGCATTCAGTACTTC

J: TRBJ2-7
size: .
V: TRBV20-1
length: 11
D: .
CDR3: CSARMGYEQYF
DNA: TGCAGTGCTAGAATGGGCTACGAGCAGTACTTC

J: TRBJ2-7
size: .
V: TRBV10-3
length: 15
D: .
CDR3: CAISEFGTKAYEQYF
DNA: TGTGCCATCAGTGAGTTTGGGACGAAAGCCTACGAGCAGTACTTC

J: TRBJ2-7
size: .
V: TRBV7-9
length: 15
D: .
CDR3: CASSLAGTLPYEQYF
DNA: TGTGCCAGCAGCTTAGCGGGGACTTTGCCCTACGAGCAGTACTTC

J: TRBJ1-5
size: few
V: TRBV19
length: 16
D: .
CDR3: CASSIWAVLSNQPQHF
DNA: TGTGCCAGTAGTATTTGGGCAGTTCTTAGCAATCAGCCCCAGCATTTT

J: TRBJ2-3
size: .
V: TRBV6-1
length: 13
D: .
CDR3: CASSEGLTDTQYF
DNA: TGTGCCAGCAGTGAAGGGCTCACAGATACGCAGTATTTT